This entry describes one TCR beta chain. The CDR3 spans 17 residues. CDR1 and CDR2 from the germline V gene are LGHDT and YNNKEL (reference sequence). V was cut by 4 bases and J by 3 bases, with 21 bases left in between. This sample is part of a study of blood T cell repertoires in COVID-19. Study background: Spain, Italy and the United States supplied samples that represented acute and convalescent COVID-19. Sources were T cells, B-cell-depleted T cells, or PBMCs; the material itself was cDNA or gDNA.

Per the authors' pipeline: The assay estimated nucleated cells by amplifying reference gene primers. The method was immunoSEQ multiplex PCR; TCRdb's version includes in-frame clones alone and lacks a portion of them. The DNA gave D and trimming, while V, J and clone size come from that table. Here the sample spans approximately 220,000 clones, 83% being singletons. The receptor comes from a woman in her 50s who had been exposed to COVID-19. The rearrangement joins TRBV3-1 (or the pseudogene TRBV3-2) to TRBJ1-1, with D possibly being TRBD1 (5 bases). The specimen was PBMCs or T cells enriched from blood (not recorded which). The CDR3 reads CASSPRGRALLDTEAFF. In DNA, the CDR3 is TGTGCCAGCAGCCCCCGGGGGAGGGCGCTTTTGGACACTGAAGCTTTCTTT.